This TCR beta chain derives from a study of cytomegalovirus exposure and HLA in healthy donors. 60 Vbeta and 13 Jbeta primers were used in PCR. Assay used: immunoSEQ multiplex PCR; TCRdb lists only in-frame clones, some missing. The repertoire holds about 300,000 clones, with more than 80% as singletons. This clone has a single count. The antigen is not known. Per germline, CDR1 SEHNR and CDR2 FQNEAQ (reference sequence). V was clipped by 1 base and J by 7 bases; unmatched bases: 13. The CDR3 runs to 17 residues. Overall study findings and caveats: The study designated 150 or so TCR beta chains cytomegalovirus-associated.

Donors were ostensibly healthy at sampling, although undocumented immune exposures were probable. This chain joins TRBV7-9 and TRBJ1-2; 9 nucleotides align to TRBD1. The sample consisted of PBMCs. The receptor's source is a man aged 40-50 years in good health and CMV-seropositive. CDR3 region: CASSLDGTGRPRGGYTF. The CDR3 DNA sequence: TGTGCCAGCAGCTTAGACGGGACAGGGAGGCCCAGAGGTGGCTACACCTTC.